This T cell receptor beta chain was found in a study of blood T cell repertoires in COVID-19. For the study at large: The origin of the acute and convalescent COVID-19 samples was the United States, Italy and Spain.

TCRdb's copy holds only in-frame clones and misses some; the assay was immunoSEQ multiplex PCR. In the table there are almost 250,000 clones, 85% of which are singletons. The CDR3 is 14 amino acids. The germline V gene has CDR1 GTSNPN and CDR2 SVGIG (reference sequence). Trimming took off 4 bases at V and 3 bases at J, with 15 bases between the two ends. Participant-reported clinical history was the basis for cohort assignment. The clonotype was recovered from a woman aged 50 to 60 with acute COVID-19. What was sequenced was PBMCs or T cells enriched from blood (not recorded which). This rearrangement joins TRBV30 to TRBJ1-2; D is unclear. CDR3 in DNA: TGTGCCTGGAACGAGGGTTGGGCCGACTATGGCTACACCTTC. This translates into CAWNEGWADYGYTF. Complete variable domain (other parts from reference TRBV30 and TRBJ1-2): SQTIHQWPATLVQPVGSPLSLECTVEGTSNPNLYWYRQAAGRGLQLLFYSVGIGQISSEVPQNLSASRPQDRQFILSSKKLLLSDSGFYLCAWNEGWADYGYTFGSGTRLTVV.